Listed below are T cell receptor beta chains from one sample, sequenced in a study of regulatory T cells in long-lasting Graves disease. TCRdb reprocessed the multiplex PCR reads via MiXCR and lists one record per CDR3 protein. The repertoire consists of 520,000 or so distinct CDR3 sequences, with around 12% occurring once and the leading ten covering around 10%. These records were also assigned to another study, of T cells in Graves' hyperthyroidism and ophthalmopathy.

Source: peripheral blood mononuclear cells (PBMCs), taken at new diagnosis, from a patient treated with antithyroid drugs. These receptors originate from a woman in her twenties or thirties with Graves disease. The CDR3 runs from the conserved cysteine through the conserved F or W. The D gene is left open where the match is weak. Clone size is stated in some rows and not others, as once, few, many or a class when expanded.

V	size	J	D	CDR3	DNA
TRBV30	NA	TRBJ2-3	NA	CAWSPPGTVSTDTQYF	TGTGCCTGGAGTCCCCCCGGGACCGTTAGCACAGATACGCAGTATTTT
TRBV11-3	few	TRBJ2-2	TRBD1	CASSLSGTGGVEELFF	TGTGCCAGCAGCCTTTCCGGGACAGGGGGTGTGGAGGAGCTGTTTTTT
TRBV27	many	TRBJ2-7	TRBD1	CASTPGTGFHEQYF	TGTGCCAGCACCCCCGGGACAGGGTTTCACGAGCAGTACTTC
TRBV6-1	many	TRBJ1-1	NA	CASEDGQLRTEAFF	TGTGCCAGCGAAGACGGACAGTTAAGGACTGAAGCTTTCTTT
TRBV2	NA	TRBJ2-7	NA	CASSEGPRRLYEQYF	TGTGCCAGCAGTGAAGGCCCGAGACGGTTATACGAGCAGTACTTC
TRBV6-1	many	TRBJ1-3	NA	CASSLQGTGNTIYF	TGTGCCAGCAGCCTACAGGGAACTGGAAACACCATATATTTT
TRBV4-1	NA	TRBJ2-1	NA	CASSQEGTGSYNEQFF	TGCGCCAGCAGCCAGGAGGGAACAGGGTCCTACAATGAGCAGTTCTTC
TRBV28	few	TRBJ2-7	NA	CASLTGRSYEQYF	TGTGCCAGCTTAACAGGGAGATCCTACGAGCAGTACTTC
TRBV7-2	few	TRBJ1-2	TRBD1	CASSRDRGAGYTF	TGTGCCAGCAGCAGAGACAGGGGAGCTGGCTACACCTTC
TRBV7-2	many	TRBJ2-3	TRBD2	CASSGSGSTDTQYF	TGTGCCAGCAGCGGTAGCGGGAGCACAGATACGCAGTATTTT
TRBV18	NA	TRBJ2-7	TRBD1	CASSPLAGTGVYEQYF	TGTGCCAGCTCACCACTGGCGGGGACAGGTGTCTACGAGCAGTACTTC
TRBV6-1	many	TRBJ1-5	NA	CASGDYQPQHF	TGTGCCAGCGGGGATTATCAGCCCCAGCATTTT
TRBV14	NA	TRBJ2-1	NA	CASSQEPPREQFF	TGTGCCAGCAGCCAAGAGCCCCCGCGGGAGCAGTTCTTC
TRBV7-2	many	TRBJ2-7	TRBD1	CASSFLRGQGAYEQYF	TGTGCCAGCAGCTTCCTAAGGGGGCAAGGAGCTTACGAGCAGTACTTC
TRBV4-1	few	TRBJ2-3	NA	CASSSRDTLLTDTQYF	TGCGCCAGCAGCTCACGGGACACTCTTCTCACAGATACGCAGTATTTT
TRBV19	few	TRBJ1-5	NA	CASSIRYRIYNQPQHF	TGTGCCAGTAGTATACGATACCGTATCTACAATCAGCCCCAGCATTTT
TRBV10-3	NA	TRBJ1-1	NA	CAISHGTEAFF	TGTGCCATCAGCCACGGGACAGAAGCTTTCTTT
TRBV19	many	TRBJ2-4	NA	CASRPDGLAKNIQYF	TGTGCCAGCAGGCCAGATGGACTAGCCAAAAACATTCAGTACTTC
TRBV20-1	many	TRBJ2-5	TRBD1	CSARDSLGTGTYQETQYF	TGCAGTGCTAGAGACTCCCTCGGGACAGGGACGTACCAAGAGACCCAGTACTTC
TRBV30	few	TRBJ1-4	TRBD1	CAWDPGTGLSNEKPFF	TGTGCCTGGGACCCCGGGACAGGGCTATCTAATGAAAAACCGTTTTTT
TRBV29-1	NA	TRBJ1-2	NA	CSVDGSWEGNYGYTF	TGCAGCGTTGACGGGTCATGGGAGGGGAACTATGGCTACACCTTC
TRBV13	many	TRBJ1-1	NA	CASSLERTEAFF	TGTGCCAGCAGCTTAGAGCGCACTGAAGCTTTCTTT
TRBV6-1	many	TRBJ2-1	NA	CASRPSGGRTNYNEQFF	TGTGCCAGCAGACCCAGTGGGGGCCGTACGAACTACAATGAGCAGTTCTTC
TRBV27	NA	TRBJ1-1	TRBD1	CASSLAPGTGNTEAFF	TGTGCCAGCAGTTTGGCCCCCGGGACAGGCAACACTGAAGCTTTCTTT
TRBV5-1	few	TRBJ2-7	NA	CASSLGSPSYEQYF	TGCGCCAGCAGCCTGGGGTCCCCCTCCTACGAGCAGTACTTC
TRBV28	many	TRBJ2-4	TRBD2	CASSSSGLGREAAPKNIQYF	TGTGCCAGCAGTTCGTCAGGGTTAGGGCGGGAGGCGGCCCCCAAAAACATTCAGTACTTC
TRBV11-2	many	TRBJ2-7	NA	CASSWMDGSYEQYF	TGTGCCAGCAGCTGGATGGACGGCTCCTACGAGCAGTACTTC
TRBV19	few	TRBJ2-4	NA	CASSPPGNIQYF	TGTGCCAGTAGTCCCCCGGGAAACATTCAGTACTTC
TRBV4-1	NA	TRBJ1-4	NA	CASSPGLATNEKLFF	TGCGCCAGCAGCCCCGGCTTGGCAACTAATGAAAAACTGTTTTTT
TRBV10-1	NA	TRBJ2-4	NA	CATADRAKNIQYF	TGCGCCACCGCAGACAGGGCCAAAAACATTCAGTACTTC
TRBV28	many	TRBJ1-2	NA	CASSLITLGVYGYTF	TGTGCCAGCAGTTTAATTACTCTGGGAGTATATGGCTACACCTTC
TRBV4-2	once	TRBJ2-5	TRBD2	CASSLPYSGEETQYF	TGTGCCAGCAGCCTACCGTATAGCGGGGAAGAGACCCAGTACTTC
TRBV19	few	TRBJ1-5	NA	CASNLMTVYSNQPQHF	TGTGCCAGTAACTTAATGACAGTTTATAGCAATCAGCCCCAGCATTTT
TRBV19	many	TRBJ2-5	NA	CASSITGTRKTQYF	TGTGCCAGTAGTATTACAGGGACCAGGAAGACCCAGTACTTC
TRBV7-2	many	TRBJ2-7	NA	CASSLASRTYEQYF	TGTGCCAGCAGCTTAGCCTCGCGTACCTACGAGCAGTACTTC
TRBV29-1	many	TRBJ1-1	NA	CSAEAGNTEAFF	TGCAGCGCCGAGGCAGGAAACACTGAAGCTTTCTTT
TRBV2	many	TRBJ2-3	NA	CASSSSFPLDTQYF	TGTGCCAGCAGTAGCAGTTTCCCTTTAGATACGCAGTATTTT
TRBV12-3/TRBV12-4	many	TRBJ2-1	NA	CASSLAATSSSYNEQFF	TGTGCCAGCAGTTTAGCGGCGACGAGTTCCTCCTACAATGAGCAGTTCTTC
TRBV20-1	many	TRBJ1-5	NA	CSAIQTGHSNQPQHF	TGCAGTGCTATTCAGACAGGCCATAGCAATCAGCCCCAGCATTTT
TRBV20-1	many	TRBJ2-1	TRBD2	CSAPTSGIPNEQFF	TGCAGTGCTCCGACTAGCGGGATCCCCAATGAGCAGTTCTTC
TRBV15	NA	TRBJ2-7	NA	CATSRKLGVEQYF	TGTGCCACCAGCAGAAAACTAGGGGTCGAGCAGTACTTC
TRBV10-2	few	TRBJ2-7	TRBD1	CAISGPGQGIHEQYF	TGCGCCATCTCGGGCCCGGGACAGGGAATCCACGAGCAGTACTTC
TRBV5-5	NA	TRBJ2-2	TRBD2	CASSQLAVNTGELFF	TGTGCCAGCAGCCAACTAGCGGTGAACACCGGGGAGCTGTTTTTT
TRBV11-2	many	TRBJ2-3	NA	CASSLDQGDTQYF	TGTGCCAGCAGCTTAGATCAGGGAGATACGCAGTATTTT
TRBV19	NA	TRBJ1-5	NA	CASSDQGLSNQPQHF	TGTGCCAGTAGCGATCAGGGACTTAGCAATCAGCCCCAGCATTTT
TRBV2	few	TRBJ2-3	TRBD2	CASSGGRRIDTQYF	TGTGCCAGCAGCGGCGGGAGGAGGATAGATACGCAGTATTTT
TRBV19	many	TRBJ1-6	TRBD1	CASRSGQGNSPLHF	TGTGCCAGTAGGTCGGGACAGGGTAATTCACCCCTCCACTTT
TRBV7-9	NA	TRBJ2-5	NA	CASSPSWAQETQYF	TGTGCCAGCAGCCCCAGCTGGGCGCAAGAGACCCAGTACTTC
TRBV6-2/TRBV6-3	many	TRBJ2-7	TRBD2	CASSSGNGIAGAVTYF	TGTGCCAGCAGTTCCGGTAATGGGATAGCGGGAGCAGTTACGTACTTC
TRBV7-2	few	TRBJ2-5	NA	CASSFISGIETQYF	TGTGCCAGCAGCTTCATATCTGGGATAGAGACCCAGTACTTC
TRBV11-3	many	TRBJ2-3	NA	CASSLGAQATGTQYF	TGTGCCAGCAGCTTAGGAGCACAGGCAACGGGTACGCAGTATTTT
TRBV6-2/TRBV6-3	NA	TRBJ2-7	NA	CASSSIPGSTSYEQYF	TGTGCCAGCAGTTCCATTCCGGGATCTACCTCCTACGAGCAGTACTTC
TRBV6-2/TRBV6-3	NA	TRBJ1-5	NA	CASSYLDSDQPQHF	TGTGCCAGCAGTTACTTGGACAGCGATCAGCCCCAGCATTTT
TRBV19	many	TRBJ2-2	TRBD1	CASSTLGTGNTGELFF	TGTGCCAGTAGTACTCTTGGGACAGGGAACACCGGGGAGCTGTTTTTT
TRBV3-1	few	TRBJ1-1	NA	CASSHDGQPGHTEAFF	TGTGCCAGCAGCCACGATGGACAGCCGGGTCACACTGAAGCTTTCTTT